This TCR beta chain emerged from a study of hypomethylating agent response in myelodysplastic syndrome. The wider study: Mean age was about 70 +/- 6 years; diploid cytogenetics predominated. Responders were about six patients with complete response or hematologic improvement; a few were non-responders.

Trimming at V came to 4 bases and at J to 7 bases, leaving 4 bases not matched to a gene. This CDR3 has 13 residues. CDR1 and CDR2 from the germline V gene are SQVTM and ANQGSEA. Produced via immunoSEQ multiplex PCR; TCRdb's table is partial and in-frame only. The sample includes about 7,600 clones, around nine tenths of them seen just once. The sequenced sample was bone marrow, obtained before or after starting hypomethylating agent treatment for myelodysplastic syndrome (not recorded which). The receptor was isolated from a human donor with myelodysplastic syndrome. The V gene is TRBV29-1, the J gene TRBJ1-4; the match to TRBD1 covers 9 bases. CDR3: CSVGTGDGEKLFF. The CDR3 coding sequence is TGCAGCGTTGGGACAGGGGATGGTGAAAAACTGTTTTTT.